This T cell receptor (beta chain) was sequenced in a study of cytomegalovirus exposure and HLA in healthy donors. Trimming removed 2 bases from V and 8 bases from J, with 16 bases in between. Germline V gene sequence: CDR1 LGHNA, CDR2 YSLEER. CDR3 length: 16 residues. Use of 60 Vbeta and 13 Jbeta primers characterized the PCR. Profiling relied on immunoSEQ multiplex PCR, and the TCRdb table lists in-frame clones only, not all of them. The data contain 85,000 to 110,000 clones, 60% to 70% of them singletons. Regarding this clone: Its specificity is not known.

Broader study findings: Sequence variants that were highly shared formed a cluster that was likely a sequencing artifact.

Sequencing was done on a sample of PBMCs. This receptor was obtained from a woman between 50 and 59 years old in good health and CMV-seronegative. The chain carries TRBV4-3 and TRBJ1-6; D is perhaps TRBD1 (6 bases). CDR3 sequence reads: CASSQQGWGADSPLHF. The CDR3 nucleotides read TGCGCCAGCAGCCAACAGGGGTGGGGCGCAGATTCACCCCTCCACTTT.